This TCR beta chain appears in the sequencing data of a study of T cells after yellow fever vaccination (dated by TCRdb to the late 2010s). At the level of the whole study: The SMART-Seq v4 Ultra Low Input RNA kit was used to prepare libraries from fractions with low cell numbers. Bulk TCR alpha and beta repertoires were sequenced longitudinally to track T-cell clones before and after primary and booster YFV17D yellow fever vaccination. Blood samples were taken at several timepoints before and after primary and secondary immunization, and bulk PBMC replicates and cell subsets were isolated. Two healthy male donors, one aged 18 to 30 and one aged 30 to 40 years, were included in the cohort.

Study-wide conclusions, independent of this receptor: The study included only a couple of donors, which limits how far the findings can be generalized. Compared with the primary T-cell response, the secondary T-cell response was weaker but faster, peaking on day 5 rather than day 15. Most clones expanded after primary vaccination (around 96% of CD4 and roughly 90% of CD8) were re-detected after the booster, suggesting that broad memory maintenance occurred. Because abundant contaminating clonotypes from the bulk population could be contained in FACS-sorted repertoires, computational filtering was required. A small fraction of clonotypes showed up in both the CD4 and CD8 compartments, probably as a result of convergent recombination.

This clonotype occurred many times. Its specific antigen is unknown. No qualities accompany the bases; no much larger clone lies one base away. The germline V gene (reference sequence) provides CDR1 SEHNR and CDR2 FQNEAQ. The CDR3, from cysteine to phenylalanine, totals 16 residues. The kept DNA is CDR3 alone, 48 bases in frame from the first base. V trim: 5 bases; J trim: 5 bases; unmatched bases: 8. TCR cDNA was synthesized by 5'RACE template switching, which introduced a universal primer site and unique molecular identifiers. Priming for cDNA synthesis came from both the TCR alpha and TCR beta constant segments. Library amplification used two PCR steps, and the second PCR step added sample barcodes and sequencing adapters. Libraries were sequenced on Illumina HiSeq 2500 (2x100 bp) or NovaSeq (2x150 bp). The paper's processing steps were these. MIGEC handled demultiplexing of reads and collapsing into UMI consensus sequences, while MiXCR performed V(D)J alignment. Vaccine-responding clonotypes were identified with edgeR using replicate PBMC samples, with FDR below 0.01 and a log2 fold change above 5 up to day 15 being required. CD4 or CD8 identity was assigned to each bulk clonotype according to whether the clonotype was present at higher abundance in the sequenced CD4 repertoire or the sequenced CD8 repertoire. TCRdb reworked the public reads: Q25 trimming with fastp, MiXCR clone assembly, productive beta chains retained. Each entry merges the rows of one CDR3 protein and shows their most common DNA and genes. The V and J calls, along with clone size, are taken from TCRdb and not from the paper's own processing. Present in this sample are approximately 32,000 distinct CDR3 sequences, around 4.8% of which were seen just once. Under 55% of the sample belongs to the ten largest clones.

What this sample's treatment or condition label stands for: live attenuated yellow fever vaccine strain. PBMCs were isolated from peripheral blood using a standard Ficoll-Paque protocol. Dynabeads CD4 and CD8 positive selection kits were used to isolate the CD4 and CD8 T-cell fractions. RNA was extracted with TriZol from bulk PBMCs, CD4 and CD8 fractions, and dextramer-positive and dextramer-negative fractions. The chain is encoded by TRBV7-9 joined to TRBJ2-5, and 13 bases in between align with TRBD2. This specimen consisted of CD8+ T cells sorted from PBMCs, obtained 5 days after the yellow fever booster vaccination. This TCR came from a man under 40 who received the YFV17D yellow fever vaccine. The nucleotides read TGTGCCAGCAGCGCCACTAGCGGGAGGGTGAGGGAGACCCAGTACTTC. It specifies CASSATSGRVRETQYF.